This T cell receptor (beta chain) was sequenced for a study of blood T cell repertoires in COVID-19. Sequencing used immunoSEQ multiplex PCR; TCRdb keeps in-frame clones, though not all of them. This table has about 200,000 clones, 70% to 90% appearing once. Unmatched junction bases numbered 3, after V lost 9 bases and J lost 3 bases. The CDR3 spans 13 residues. Germline V gene data show CDR1 as LNHDA and CDR2 as SQIVND (reference sequence). The clonotype comes from a man aged 55 to 70 with acute or convalescent COVID-19. This sequence joins TRBV19 and TRBJ2-4, with 9 nucleotides matching TRBD1. The sample consisted of peripheral blood. CDR3 in DNA: TGTGCCAGCCGGGACAGGGACAAAAACATTCAGTACTTC. Translation: CASRDRDKNIQYF.